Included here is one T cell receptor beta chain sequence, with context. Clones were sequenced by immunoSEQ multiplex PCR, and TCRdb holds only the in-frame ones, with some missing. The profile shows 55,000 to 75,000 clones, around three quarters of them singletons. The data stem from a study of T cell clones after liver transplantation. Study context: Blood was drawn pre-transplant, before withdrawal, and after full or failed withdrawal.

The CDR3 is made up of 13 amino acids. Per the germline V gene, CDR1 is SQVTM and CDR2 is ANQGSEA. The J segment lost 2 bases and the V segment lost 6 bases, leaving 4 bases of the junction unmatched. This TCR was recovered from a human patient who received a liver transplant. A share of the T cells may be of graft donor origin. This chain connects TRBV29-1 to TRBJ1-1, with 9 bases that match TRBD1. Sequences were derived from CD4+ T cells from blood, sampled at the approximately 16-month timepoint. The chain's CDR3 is CSVDRGRNTEAFF. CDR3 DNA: TGCAGCGTGGACAGGGGACGAAACACTGAAGCTTTCTTT.